This T cell receptor beta chain originates from a study of cytomegalovirus exposure and HLA in healthy donors. Across the study: Later analysis reported that the 110 or so validation repertoires shared the platform of the roughly 700 first-cohort repertoires. The study, taken as a whole, reports: It was confirmed in vitro that a few of the CMV-associated chains were specific for CMV antigens. The study flagged roughly 160 TCR beta chains as cytomegalovirus-associated. Cytomegalovirus status was reportedly diagnosed by the classifier with high sensitivity and specificity.

Regarding this clone: Its antigen is currently unknown.

TCRdb keeps only in-frame clones here, not all; method: immunoSEQ multiplex PCR. The data contain some 120,000 clones, roughly 93% of them singletons. Deletions cut 5 bases from V and 6 bases from J, with 16 bases between. Germline-derived CDR1 and CDR2 are LNHDA and SQIVND (reference sequence). The CDR3 runs to 14 residues. The chain recombines TRBV19 with TRBJ1-2; maybe TRBD1 (5 bases). The specimen was PBMCs. The clonotype comes from a young woman in good health and CMV-seronegative. In DNA, the CDR3 is TGTGCCAGTAGTTCAAGGGGAGGTTTGAATGGCTACACCTTC. This sequence encodes CASSSRGGLNGYTF.